The entry below describes one T cell receptor (beta chain). Its antigen is unidentified. This record belongs to a study of T cell responses to AZD1222 COVID-19 vaccine. General observations from the study: A rise in Spike-specific TCR breadth and depth followed two AZD1222 doses. Regions 160-218 and 743-854 dominated among vaccine-associated CD4 TCRs spanning spike. Repertoires were sampled only after the peak T cell response.

The table came from immunoSEQ multiplex PCR; TCRdb's copy has only in-frame clones and leaves some out. The table includes 250,000 to 300,000 clones, approximately 94% detected once. Germline V lookup: CDR1 DFQATT, CDR2 SNEGSKA (reference sequence). Trimming stripped 5 bases from V and 6 bases from J, with 9 bases between. The CDR3 runs to 11 residues. Sample: peripheral blood, taken 28 days after the second AZD1222 dose. The chain has TRBV20-1 and TRBJ2-3; no definite D call. The receptor's source is an adult who received the AZD1222 COVID-19 vaccine. The chain's CDR3 is CSARTPDTQYF. The CDR3 coding sequence is TGCAGTGCTCGGACCCCGGATACGCAGTATTTT.